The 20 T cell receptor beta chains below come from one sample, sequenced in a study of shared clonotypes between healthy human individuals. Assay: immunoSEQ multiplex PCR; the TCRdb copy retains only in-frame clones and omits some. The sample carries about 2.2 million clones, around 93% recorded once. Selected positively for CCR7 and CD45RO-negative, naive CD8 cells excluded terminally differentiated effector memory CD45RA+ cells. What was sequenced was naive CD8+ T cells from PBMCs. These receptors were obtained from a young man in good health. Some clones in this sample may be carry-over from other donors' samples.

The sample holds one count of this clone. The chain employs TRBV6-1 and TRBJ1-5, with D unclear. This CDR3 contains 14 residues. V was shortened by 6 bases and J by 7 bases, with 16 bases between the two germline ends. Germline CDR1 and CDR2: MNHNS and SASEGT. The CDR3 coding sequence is TGTGCCAGCAGCCTCCGGGTCCGTGACCAGCCCCAGCATTTT. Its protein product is CASSLRVRDQPQHF.

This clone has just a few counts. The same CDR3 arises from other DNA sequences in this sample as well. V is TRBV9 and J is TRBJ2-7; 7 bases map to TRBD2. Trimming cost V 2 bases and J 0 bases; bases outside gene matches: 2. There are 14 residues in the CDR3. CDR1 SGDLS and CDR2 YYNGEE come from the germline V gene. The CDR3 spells CASSVGGSSYEQYF. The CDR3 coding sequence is TGTGCCAGCAGCGTGGGCGGGAGCTCCTACGAGCAGTACTTC.

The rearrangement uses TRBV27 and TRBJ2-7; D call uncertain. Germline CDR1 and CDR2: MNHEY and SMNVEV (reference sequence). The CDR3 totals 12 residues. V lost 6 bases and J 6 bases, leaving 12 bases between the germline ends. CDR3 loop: CASSPAMGEQYF. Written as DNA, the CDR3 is TGTGCCAGCAGCCCGGCTATGGGCGAGCAGTACTTC.

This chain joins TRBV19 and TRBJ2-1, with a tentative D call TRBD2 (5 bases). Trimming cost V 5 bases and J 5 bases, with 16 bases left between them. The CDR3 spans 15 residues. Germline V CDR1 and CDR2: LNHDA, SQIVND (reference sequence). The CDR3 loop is CASSFGPSGHNEQFF. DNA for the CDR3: TGTGCCAGTAGTTTCGGTCCCAGCGGCCACAATGAGCAGTTCTTC.

CDR3 region: CAIMAAGGGNTEAFF. In nucleotides, the CDR3 is TGTGCCATCATGGCGGCAGGGGGCGGGAACACTGAAGCTTTCTTT. The V call is TRBV10-3, the J call TRBJ1-1; 8 nucleotides match TRBD1. The germline CDR1 and CDR2 sequences are ENHRY and SYGVKD. CDR3 length: 15 amino acids. V lost 7 bases, J lost 1 base, and 8 bases stayed unmatched.

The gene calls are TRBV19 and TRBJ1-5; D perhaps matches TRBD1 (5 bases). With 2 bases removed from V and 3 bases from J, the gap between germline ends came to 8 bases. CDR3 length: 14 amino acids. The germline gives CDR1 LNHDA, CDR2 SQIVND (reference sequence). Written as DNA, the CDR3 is TGTGCCAGTAGTATACGGGACGACAATCAGCCCCAGCATTTT. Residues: CASSIRDDNQPQHF.

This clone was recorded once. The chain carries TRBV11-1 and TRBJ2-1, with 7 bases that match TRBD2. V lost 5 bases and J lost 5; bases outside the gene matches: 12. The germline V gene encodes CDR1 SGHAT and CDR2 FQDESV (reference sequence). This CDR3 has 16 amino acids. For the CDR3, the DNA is TGTGCCAGCAGCACGCGCCGGGGGGAGGAAGACAATGAGCAGTTCTTC. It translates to CASSTRRGEEDNEQFF.

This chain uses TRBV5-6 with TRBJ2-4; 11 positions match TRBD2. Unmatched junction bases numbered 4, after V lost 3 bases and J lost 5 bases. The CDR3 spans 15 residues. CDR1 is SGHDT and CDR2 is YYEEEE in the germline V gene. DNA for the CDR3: TGTGCCAGCAGCTGGGGGGGACTAGCGGAAAACATTCAGTACTTC. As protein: CASSWGGLAENIQYF.

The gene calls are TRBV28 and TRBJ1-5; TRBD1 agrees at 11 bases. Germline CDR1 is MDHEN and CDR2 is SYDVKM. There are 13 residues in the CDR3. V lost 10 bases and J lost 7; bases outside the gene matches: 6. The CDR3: CAITGTGGQPQHF. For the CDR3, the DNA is TGTGCCATCACCGGGACAGGGGGACAGCCCCAGCATTTT.

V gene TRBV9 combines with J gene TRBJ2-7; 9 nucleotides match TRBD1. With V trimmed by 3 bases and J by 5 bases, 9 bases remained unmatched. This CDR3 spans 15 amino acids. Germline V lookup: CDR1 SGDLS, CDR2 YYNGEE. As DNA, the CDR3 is TGTGCCAGCAGCGGAGCCGGGACAGGGATAAACGAGCAGTACTTC. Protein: CASSGAGTGINEQYF.

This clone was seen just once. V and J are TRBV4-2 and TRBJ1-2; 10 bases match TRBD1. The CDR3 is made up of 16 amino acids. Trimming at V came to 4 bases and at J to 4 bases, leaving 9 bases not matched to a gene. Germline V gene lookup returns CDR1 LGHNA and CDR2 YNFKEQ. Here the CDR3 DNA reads TGTGCCAGCAGCCTCGTCGGGACAGGGGATCGCTATGGCTACACCTTC. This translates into CASSLVGTGDRYGYTF.

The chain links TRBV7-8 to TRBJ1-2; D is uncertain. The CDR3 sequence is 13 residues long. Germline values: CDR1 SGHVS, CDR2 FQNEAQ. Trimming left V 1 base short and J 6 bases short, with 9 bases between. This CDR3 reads CASSLGPVDGYTF. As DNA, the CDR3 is TGTGCCAGCAGCTTAGGGCCAGTTGATGGCTACACCTTC.

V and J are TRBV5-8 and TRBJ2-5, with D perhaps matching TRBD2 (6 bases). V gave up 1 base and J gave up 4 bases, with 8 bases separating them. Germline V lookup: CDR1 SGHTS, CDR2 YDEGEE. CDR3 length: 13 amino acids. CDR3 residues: CASSLYGGETQYF. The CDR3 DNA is TGTGCCAGCAGCTTGTACGGGGGAGAGACCCAGTACTTC.

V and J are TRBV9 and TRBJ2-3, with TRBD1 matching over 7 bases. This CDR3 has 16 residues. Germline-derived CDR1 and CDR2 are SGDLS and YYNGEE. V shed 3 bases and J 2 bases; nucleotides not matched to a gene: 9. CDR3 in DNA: TGTGCCAGCAGCGCAACCGGACAGGTAAACACAGATACGCAGTATTTT. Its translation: CASSATGQVNTDTQYF.

In DNA, the CDR3 is TGCGCCAGCAGCTTGGACAGGGGTCGAAGACCCTATGGCTACACCTTC. Translating gives CASSLDRGRRPYGYTF. The chain employs TRBV5-1 and TRBJ1-2; 7 bases map to TRBD1. With 0 bases clipped from V and 4 bases from J, the junction kept 9 bases outside the gene matches. From germline, CDR1 is SGHRS and CDR2 YFSETQ. This CDR3 is 16 amino acids long.

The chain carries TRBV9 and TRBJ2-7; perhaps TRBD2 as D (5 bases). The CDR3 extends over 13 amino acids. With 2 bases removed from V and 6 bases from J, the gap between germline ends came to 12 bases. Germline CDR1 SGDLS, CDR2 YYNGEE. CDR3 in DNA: TGTGCCAGCAGCGTTGGACTTTGGGCCGAGCAGTACTTC. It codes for CASSVGLWAEQYF.

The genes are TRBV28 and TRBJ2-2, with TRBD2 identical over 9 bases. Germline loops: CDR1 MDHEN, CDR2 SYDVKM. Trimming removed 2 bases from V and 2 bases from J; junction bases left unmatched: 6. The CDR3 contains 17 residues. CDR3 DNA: TGTGCCAGCAGTTTACTGCCTAGCGGGGTCAACACCGGGGAGCTGTTTTTT. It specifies CASSLLPSGVNTGELFF.

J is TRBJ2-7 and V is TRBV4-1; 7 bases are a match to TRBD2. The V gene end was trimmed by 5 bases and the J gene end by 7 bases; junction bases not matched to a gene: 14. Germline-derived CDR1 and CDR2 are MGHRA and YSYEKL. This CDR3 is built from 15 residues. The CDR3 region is CASSFRLAPRAEQYF. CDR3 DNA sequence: TGCGCCAGCAGCTTCCGACTAGCCCCGCGGGCGGAGCAGTACTTC.

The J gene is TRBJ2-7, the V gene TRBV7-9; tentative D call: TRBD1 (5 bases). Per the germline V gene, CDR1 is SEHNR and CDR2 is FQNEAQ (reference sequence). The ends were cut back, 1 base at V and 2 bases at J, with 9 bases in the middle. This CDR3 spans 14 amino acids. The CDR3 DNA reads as TGTGCCAGCAGCTTAGTGTCCAGGGCCTACGAGCAGTACTTC. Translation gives CASSLVSRAYEQYF. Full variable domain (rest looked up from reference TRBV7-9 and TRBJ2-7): DTGVSQNPRHKITKRGQNVTFRCDPISEHNRLYWYRQTLGQGPEFLTYFQNEAQLEKSRLLSDRFSAERPKGSFSTLEIQRTEQGDSAMYLCASSLVSRAYEQYFGPGTRLTVT.

The CDR3 DNA follows: TGTGCCAGCAGCTTAAATCGCGTGAACACTGAAGCTTTCTTT. It translates to CASSLNRVNTEAFF. The chain uses TRBV7-2 and TRBJ1-1; the D is unclear. This CDR3 spans 14 amino acids. V shed 2 bases and J shed 0 bases, with 7 bases lying between them. Germline CDR1 reads SGHTA; CDR2 reads FQGNSA.